The clone carrying this T cell receptor (beta chain) was detected ten times or more. The antigen remains unidentified. The data are from a study of T-cell reconstitution after alpha-beta-depleted transplantation in children. Unique molecular identifiers featured in how the TCRbeta library was prepared. TCRdb reanalysed the PCR reads using MiXCR and keeps one entry per CDR3 protein. The data contain roughly 45,000 distinct CDR3 sequences, 9.2% of them singletons. The length of the CDR3 is 17 residues. CDR1 is SGHAT, CDR2 FQNNGV, per germline. V lost 0 bases and J lost 5, with 20 bases in between. Study-level results: Most T-cell counts and diversity one year after the transplant came from T cells that were newly produced. As was reported, about two months after transplant, alpha-beta T cells came from several hundred expanded graft clones.

The clonotype originates from a male patient aged 2 to 9 who had a stem cell transplant for chronic granulomatous disease, so the T cells may come from the graft donor. The chain joins TRBV11-2 to TRBJ2-7; D is possibly TRBD2 (5 bases). The sequenced sample was PBMCs, mostly from graft donor cells, obtained 60 days after TCRalphabeta/CD19-depleted stem cell transplant. CDR3 nucleotide sequence: TGTGCCAGCAGCTTAGAGGCCCCTCTCCGGGGTCGGGACGAGCAGTACTTC. Protein: CASSLEAPLRGRDEQYF. The full variable domain, completed using reference TRBV11-2 and TRBJ2-7, is EAGVAQSPRYKIIEKRQSVAFWCNPISGHATLYWYQQILGQGPKLLIQFQNNGVVDDSQLPKDRFSAERLKGVDSTLKIQPAKLEDSAVYLCASSLEAPLRGRDEQYFGPGTRLTVT.